This entry lists 8 T cell receptor beta chains sequenced from one sample in a study of T cell clones after liver transplantation. Assay: immunoSEQ multiplex PCR; the TCRdb copy retains only in-frame clones and omits some. The repertoire holds around 97,000 clones, about 86% seen once, with approximately 2.9% in the top ten. The specimen comprised CD4+ T cells from blood, sampled roughly 50 months after liver transplant. The source is a human patient who received a liver transplant. Some of the T cells might come from the graft donor.

The chain combines TRBV15 with TRBJ2-2; unclear D gene. V was pared by 0 bases and J by 5 bases, with 16 bases between. From germline, CDR1 is LNHNV and CDR2 YYDKDF (reference sequence). The CDR3 length is 17 residues. CDR3 region: CATSREQRHPRTGELFF. The CDR3 coding sequence is TGTGCCACCAGCAGAGAGCAGAGACACCCGAGGACCGGGGAGCTGTTTTTT.

The CDR3: CASSVAGYTGELFF. The CDR3 nucleotides read TGTGCCAGCAGCGTAGCGGGGTACACCGGGGAGCTGTTTTTT. J is TRBJ2-2 and V is TRBV9; D perhaps matches TRBD2 (5 bases). This CDR3 spans 14 amino acids. Germline V CDR1 and CDR2: SGDLS, YYNGEE. Trimming removed 0 bases from V and 3 bases from J, with 6 bases in between.

The V call is TRBV9, the J call TRBJ1-1; unclear D gene. CDR3 length: 16 amino acids. CDR1 SGDLS and CDR2 YYNGEE come from the germline V gene. Trimming pared 1 base from V and 1 base from J, leaving 14 bases between. The CDR3 DNA is TGTGCCAGCAGCGTAATCCCCGGGCAGACGAACACTGAAGCTTTCTTT. It encodes CASSVIPGQTNTEAFF. The full variable domain, rest sourced from reference TRBV9 and TRBJ1-1, is DSGVTQTPKHLITATGQRVTLRCSPRSGDLSVYWYQQSLDQGLQFLIQYYNGEERAKGNILERFSAQQFPDLHSELNLSSLELGDSALYFCASSVIPGQTNTEAFFGQGTRLTVV.

This clone came up once. The junction departs from the called germline gene at one end, perhaps through a read error. V usage is TRBV5-5 and J usage is TRBJ2-2, with D tentatively TRBD2 (6 bases). This CDR3 region has 16 residues. The germline CDR1 and CDR2 sequences are SGHKS and YYEKEE (reference sequence). The DNA for the CDR3 is TGTGCCAGCACCTTGTATGGGGGGTATAGCACCGGGGAGCTGTTTTTT. Protein: CASTLYGGYSTGELFF. Full variable domain (outside the CDR3, taken from reference TRBV5-5 and TRBJ2-2): DAGVTQSPTHLIKTRGQQVTLRCSPISGHKSVSWYQQVLGQGPQFIFQYYEKEERGRGNFPDRFSARQFPNYSSELNVNALLLGDSALYLCASTLYGGYSTGELFFGEGSRLTVL.

A note on this clone: The junction and the germline gene differ at one end; a read error may be behind it. This rearrangement joins TRBV2 to TRBJ2-7; unclear D gene. The length of the CDR3 is 11 residues. Germline V gene lookup returns CDR1 SNHLY and CDR2 FYNNEI. DNA for the CDR3: TGTGCCAGCAGGGAAGATTACGAGCAGTACTTC. Its protein is CASREDYEQYF. The full variable domain, in which reference TRBV2 and TRBJ2-7 provide the parts outside the CDR3, is EPEVTQTPSHQVTQMGQEVILRCVPISNHLYFYWYRQILGQKVEFLVSFYNNEISEKSEIFDDQFSVERPDGSNFTLKIRSTKLEDSAMYFCASREDYEQYFGPGTRLTVT.

This chain links TRBV9 with TRBJ2-7; the D gene could be TRBD1 or TRBD2 (5 bases each). Germline V lookup: CDR1 SGDLS, CDR2 YYNGEE. Trimming took 0 bases from V and 1 from J, leaving 8 bases between them. CDR3 length: 14 residues. The CDR3 is CASSVGGLSYEQYF. In DNA, the CDR3 is TGTGCCAGCAGCGTAGGGGGGTTGTCCTACGAGCAGTACTTC.

This chain joins TRBV19 and TRBJ1-4, with unresolved D. Trimming took off 5 bases at V and 5 bases at J, with 9 bases between the two ends. CDR3 size: 13 residues. Germline V CDR1 and CDR2: LNHDA, SQIVND (reference sequence). The CDR3 here is CASSSGVNEKLFF. DNA of the CDR3: TGTGCCAGTAGTTCTGGGGTGAATGAAAAACTGTTTTTT.

The chain recombines TRBV27 with TRBJ1-4; possible D gene TRBD1, 5 bases. Germline V gene sequence: CDR1 MNHEY, CDR2 SMNVEV (reference sequence). Trimming took off 0 bases at V and 6 bases at J, with 11 bases between the two ends. The CDR3 is 15 residues long. The CDR3 is CASSLSAGRDEKLFF. CDR3 nucleotide sequence: TGTGCCAGCAGTTTATCGGCAGGGAGGGATGAAAAACTGTTTTTT.